The 10 T cell receptor beta chains listed next were all sequenced from one sample in a study of blood T cell repertoires in COVID-19. TCRdb keeps only in-frame clones here, not all; method: immunoSEQ multiplex PCR. Among hundreds of thousands of clones, approximately 86% were seen once, and the ten largest hold approximately 2%. Input material: PBMCs or T cells enriched from blood (not recorded which). The receptor set was obtained from a woman aged 40 to 49 with acute COVID-19.

The table lists this clone with a few counts. This rearrangement joins TRBV19 to TRBJ2-5, with a possible D match to TRBD2 (7 bases). The CDR3 covers 18 residues. Trimming stripped 3 bases from V and 0 bases from J, with 20 bases between. Germline CDR1 LNHDA, CDR2 SQIVND (reference sequence). In DNA, the CDR3 is TGTGCCAGTAGTATGTTTGCGGGGGCCGGGCCGTACCAAGAGACCCAGTACTTC. Amino acids: CASSMFAGAGPYQETQYF.

This clone is a singleton in its sample. The chain has TRBV19 and TRBJ1-4; D perhaps matches TRBD1 (6 bases). The CDR3 contains 16 residues. V was pared by 4 bases and J by 8 bases, with 20 bases between. The germline V gene encodes CDR1 LNHDA and CDR2 SQIVND (reference sequence). CDR3 region: CASSTVLSTGTEKLFF. CDR3 DNA sequence: TGTGCCAGTAGTACCGTCCTTTCGACAGGAACAGAAAAACTGTTTTTT. The full variable domain, completed using reference TRBV19 and TRBJ1-4, is DGGITQSPKYLFRKEGQNVTLSCEQNLNHDAMYWYRQDPGQGLRLIYYSQIVNDFQKGDIAEGYSVSREKKESFPLTVTSAQKNPTAFYLCASSTVLSTGTEKLFFGSGTQLSVL.

V usage is TRBV4-1 and J usage is TRBJ1-6; D might be TRBD1 (6 bases). Germline values: CDR1 MGHRA, CDR2 YSYEKL. The CDR3 consists of 19 residues. Trimming removed 1 base at V and 3 bases at J, with 19 bases between. The CDR3 sequence is CASSQGTGLSPYYNSPLHF. The CDR3 region has the DNA TGCGCCAGCAGCCAAGGAACAGGGCTCTCTCCCTACTATAATTCACCCCTCCACTTT.

This clone was counted a single time. The V gene is TRBV7-9, the J gene TRBJ1-2; D remains ambiguous. CDR3 length equals 13 residues. CDR1 is SEHNR, CDR2 FQNEAQ, per germline (reference sequence). Deletions cut 0 bases from V and 4 bases from J, with 6 bases between. The CDR3, as DNA: TGTGCCAGCAGCTTAGCCGCGGGCTATGGCTACACCTTC. Translated, it gives CASSLAAGYGYTF. The full variable domain, its missing parts supplied by reference TRBV7-9 and TRBJ1-2, is DTGVSQNPRHKITKRGQNVTFRCDPISEHNRLYWYRQTLGQGPEFLTYFQNEAQLEKSRLLSDRFSAERPKGSFSTLEIQRTEQGDSAMYLCASSLAAGYGYTFGSGTRLTVV.

Only a few counts were recorded for this clone. The chain joins TRBV24-1 to TRBJ2-1, with TRBD2 identical over 9 bases. The CDR3 length is 15 residues. Germline loops: CDR1 KGHDR, CDR2 SFDVKD. V shed 3 bases and J 7 bases; nucleotides not matched to a gene: 6. DNA of the CDR3: TGTGCCACCAGTGATGGTCCTAGCGGGGTGAATGAGCAGTTCTTC. Protein: CATSDGPSGVNEQFF.

This clone was counted once. The chain employs TRBV30 and TRBJ2-7; D is uncertain. Trimming shortened V by 0 bases and J by 7 bases, and 10 bases separated the two germline ends. CDR3 size: 12 residues. Germline CDR1 reads GTSNPN; CDR2 reads SVGIG (reference sequence). The CDR3 sequence is CAWSVGRLEQYF. CDR3 sequence (DNA): TGTGCCTGGAGTGTCGGTCGGTTGGAGCAGTACTTC.

The chain employs TRBV2 and TRBJ1-5; 7 bases agree with TRBD1. CDR3 length equals 14 residues. V was clipped by 6 bases and J by 2 bases; unmatched bases: 4. In germline, CDR1 is SNHLY, CDR2 FYNNEI. The CDR3 region has the DNA TGTGCCAGCAGGGGCGACAGGGGCAATCAGCCCCAGCATTTT. The encoded protein is CASRGDRGNQPQHF.

The rearrangement uses TRBV2 and TRBJ1-2; possible D gene TRBD1, 5 bases. Looked up from germline, CDR1 is SNHLY and CDR2 is FYNNEI. The CDR3 has 13 amino acids. V was cut by 7 bases and J by 6 bases, with 15 bases left in between. This chain's CDR3 is CASTSGVGNGYTF. For the CDR3, the DNA is TGTGCCAGCACCTCGGGGGTAGGCAATGGCTACACCTTC.

The chain is built from TRBV27 and TRBJ2-2; 9 bases are shared with TRBD1. The CDR3 runs 15 residues. V lost 2 bases to trimming and J lost 5 bases; unmatched junction nucleotides: 3. Germline CDR1 MNHEY, CDR2 SMNVEV (reference sequence). For the CDR3, the DNA is TGTGCCAGCAGTTTAGGGACAGGGAGGACCGGGGAGCTGTTTTTT. Translated, it gives CASSLGTGRTGELFF.

The table lists this clone with a count of one. This chain joins TRBV6-5 and TRBJ2-4; D uncertain. CDR3 size: 13 residues. The ends were cut back, 6 bases at V and 8 bases at J, with 14 bases in the middle. Germline assignment: CDR1 MNHEY and CDR2 SVGAGI. The CDR3 reads CASRNSVFHIQYF. CDR3 coding DNA: TGTGCCAGCAGAAACTCGGTGTTTCACATTCAGTACTTC.